The text below deals with one T cell receptor beta chain. Sequencing was performed with immunoSEQ multiplex PCR; in TCRdb, only in-frame clones are kept and a portion is missing. The table includes a few hundred thousand clones, about 88% detected once. The source of the sample is a study of blood T cell repertoires in COVID-19. Overall study context: There were acute and convalescent COVID-19 samples, and they came from the United States, Italy and Spain. The analysed material was cDNA or gDNA that came from T cells, B-cell-depleted T cells, or PBMCs.

Trimming cost V 3 bases and J 4 bases, with 12 bases left between them. Germline loops: CDR1 LGHDT, CDR2 YNNKEL (reference sequence). CDR3 length: 14 amino acids. The origin of this receptor is a man younger than 35 with active or convalescent COVID-19. The sample taken for sequencing was peripheral blood. This sequence joins TRBV3-1 (or the pseudogene TRBV3-2) and TRBJ1-2; D unclear. CDR3 sequence: CASSHLERGYGYTF. Here the CDR3 DNA reads TGTGCCAGCAGCCATTTGGAACGGGGCTATGGCTACACCTTC.